This entry is about one T cell receptor beta chain. The antigen is unknown. PCR amplification relied on 60 Vbeta primers (plus 13 Jbeta primers). The table came from immunoSEQ multiplex PCR; TCRdb's copy has only in-frame clones and leaves some out. Found here are 200,000 to 300,000 clones, 80% to 90% of them singletons; the top ten hold more than 1.5%. The sample comes from a study of cytomegalovirus exposure and HLA in healthy donors. Findings of the study overall: Rare TCR sequences dominated, though some public TCRs recurred in many donors. In a later analysis, several top co-occurrence clusters appeared linked to parvovirus B19, influenza, CMV and Epstein-Barr virus. In a later analysis, HLA-associated TCR beta chains were more clonally expanded than equally common others. TCR beta chain V- and J-gene trimming was linked, in a later analysis, to a missense variant in DCLRE1C.

There are 13 residues in the CDR3. CDR1 is SNHLY and CDR2 is FYNNEI in the germline V gene. The V end was cut by 6 bases, the J end by 4 bases, with 10 bases between. The specimen was PBMCs. The clonotype comes from a woman aged 40 to 50 in good health and CMV-seropositive. The genes are TRBV2 and TRBJ2-1; a weak D match, TRBD2 (5 bases). The CDR3 nucleotides read TGTGCCAGCAGGAACGGGAATTACAATGAGCAGTTCTTC. It specifies CASRNGNYNEQFF.